A selection of T cell receptor beta chains follows, all from one sample in a study of CD8+ T cells in alopecia areata. Produced via immunoSEQ multiplex PCR; TCRdb's table is partial and in-frame only. Counted here are a few hundred thousand clones, about 62% occurring once; the ten biggest clones make up around 0.92%. Specimen: CD4+ T cells sorted from blood, collected around week 52, from a patient treated with tofacitinib. The receptors stem from a human donor with alopecia areata. Each CDR3 is given with its conserved first and last residue. Each record gives: D gene, V gene, clone size, J gene, CDR3 protein, CDR3 DNA. The D gene is left open where the match is weak. Clone size is stated in some rows and not others, as once, few, many or a class when expanded.

.,TRBV5-1,once,TRBJ2-5,CASSPLRAQETQYF,TGCGCCAGCAGCCCGCTTAGGGCCCAAGAGACCCAGTACTTC
.,TRBV30,few,TRBJ1-2,CAWSVPGGYTF,TGTGCCTGGAGTGTGCCCGGGGGCTACACCTTC
.,TRBV19,.,TRBJ1-2,CASSIANYGYTF,TGTGCCAGTAGTATAGCCAACTATGGCTACACCTTC
TRBD1,TRBV11-2,few,TRBJ1-4,CASSPRQGRDNEKLFF,TGTGCCAGCAGCCCACGACAGGGACGGGATAATGAAAAACTGTTTTTT
TRBD1,TRBV7-2,.,TRBJ1-2,CASSLGTGGESWGYGYTF,TGTGCCAGCAGCTTAGGGACAGGGGGAGAAAGTTGGGGCTATGGCTACACCTTC
.,TRBV5-1,.,TRBJ2-5,CASSLDRRETQYF,TGCGCCAGCAGCTTGGACAGGCGAGAGACCCAGTACTTC
.,TRBV27,.,TRBJ1-5,CASSRSLGVRARQPQHF,TGTGCCAGCAGTCGGTCCTTAGGGGTCAGGGCGCGGCAGCCCCAGCATTTT
.,TRBV6-5,.,TRBJ1-5,CASSQRQRNQPQHF,TGTGCCAGCAGTCAAAGACAGAGGAATCAGCCCCAGCATTTT
.,TRBV29-1,once,TRBJ2-7,CSVTTSYEQYF,TGCAGCGTTACCACTTCCTACGAGCAGTACTTC
.,TRBV30,.,TRBJ1-5,CAWSPSDQPQHF,TGTGCCTGGAGTCCCAGTGATCAGCCCCAGCATTTT
.,TRBV30,few,TRBJ2-6,CAWSISGANVLTF,TGTGCCTGGAGTATTTCTGGGGCCAACGTCCTGACTTTC
.,TRBV5-4,few,TRBJ2-7,CASSSEPLYEQYF,TGTGCCAGCAGCTCCGAACCCCTCTACGAGCAGTACTTC
.,TRBV30,once,TRBJ2-1,CAWRPAGDNEQFF,TGTGCCTGGAGGCCAGCGGGCGACAATGAGCAGTTCTTC
TRBD1,TRBV5-1,.,TRBJ2-1,CASSPGQGGYNEQFF,TGCGCCAGCAGCCCGGGACAGGGCGGCTACAATGAGCAGTTCTTC
TRBD1,TRBV7-9,few,TRBJ1-6,CASSLTGESPLHF,TGTGCCAGCAGCTTGACAGGGGAATCACCCCTCCACTTT
.,TRBV5-1,few,TRBJ2-7,CASKESNSPTYEQYF,TGCGCCAGCAAGGAGAGTAACAGCCCAACCTACGAGCAGTACTTC
TRBD2,TRBV7-2,once,TRBJ2-3,CASSLAGSSGTTDTQYF,TGTGCCAGCAGCTTAGCGGGGTCTAGCGGGACCACAGATACGCAGTATTTT
.,TRBV7-9,.,TRBJ1-6,CASTFDRVNSPLHF,TGTGCCAGCACCTTCGACAGAGTAAATTCACCCCTCCACTTT
.,TRBV29-1,.,TRBJ1-2,CSVTWAVYGYTF,TGCAGCGTTACCTGGGCCGTCTATGGCTACACCTTC
.,TRBV20-1,.,TRBJ2-3,CSAPLPGVQYF,TGCAGTGCTCCCCTCCCTGGGGTGCAGTATTTT
.,TRBV7-9,.,TRBJ1-1,CASRVANTEAFF,TGTGCCAGCAGGGTTGCGAACACTGAAGCTTTCTTT
.,TRBV14,.,TRBJ1-2,CASSQRVGRLQYGYTF,TGTGCCAGCAGCCAGAGGGTAGGGAGACTACAATATGGCTACACCTTC
TRBD2,TRBV7-9,few,TRBJ2-5,CASSASGGKETQYF,TGTGCCAGCAGCGCTAGCGGGGGGAAAGAGACCCAGTACTTC
.,TRBV6-6,few,TRBJ1-2,CASSAPGRGNYGYTF,TGTGCCAGCAGTGCACCTGGCCGGGGTAACTATGGCTACACCTTC
.,TRBV4-2,.,TRBJ2-1,CASSLAPISHNEQFF,TGTGCCAGCAGCTTGGCCCCGATTAGCCACAATGAGCAGTTCTTC
.,TRBV20-1,.,TRBJ1-4,CSASGEKLFF,TGCAGTGCTAGTGGCGAAAAACTGTTTTTT
TRBD1,TRBV25-1,.,TRBJ2-7,CASSRDRNSEQYF,TGTGCCAGCAGCCGGGACAGAAACTCCGAGCAGTACTTC
TRBD2,TRBV4-2,few,TRBJ2-5,CASSGASGYQETQYF,TGTGCCAGCAGCGGCGCTAGCGGGTACCAAGAGACCCAGTACTTC
TRBD2,TRBV7-9,.,TRBJ2-5,CASSGGEETQYF,TGTGCCAGCAGCGGGGGGGAAGAGACCCAGTACTTC
TRBD2,TRBV2,few,TRBJ2-7,CASYAREGNEQYF,TGTGCCAGCTATGCTCGGGAGGGTAACGAGCAGTACTTC
.,TRBV25-1,.,TRBJ1-4,CASSGTFGEKLFF,TGTGCCAGCAGTGGAACCTTTGGTGAAAAACTGTTTTTT
TRBD1,TRBV9,.,TRBJ1-5,CASSVGPLGTGNQPQHF,TGTGCCAGCAGCGTAGGGCCCCTGGGGACAGGCAATCAGCCCCAGCATTTT
TRBD2,TRBV6-1,.,TRBJ2-3,CASSELSGARTDTQYF,TGTGCCAGCAGTGAACTGAGCGGGGCTCGCACAGATACGCAGTATTTT
.,TRBV2,.,TRBJ2-6,CASSEASVHSGANVLTF,TGTGCCAGCAGTGAAGCATCGGTCCACTCTGGGGCCAACGTCCTGACTTTC
.,TRBV25-1,.,TRBJ2-2,CASSYTRGAAGELFF,TGTGCCAGTAGCTACACCAGGGGAGCCGCCGGGGAGCTGTTTTTT
.,TRBV5-1,.,TRBJ2-3,CASSLSPGSTDTQYF,TGCGCCAGCAGCTTGTCTCCGGGGAGCACAGATACGCAGTATTTT
.,TRBV6-1,few,TRBJ2-5,CASRRRDLGLETQYF,TGTGCCAGCAGACGTCGGGACTTGGGGTTGGAGACCCAGTACTTC
.,TRBV5-4,.,TRBJ2-2,CASSLGGENTGELFF,TGTGCCAGCAGCTTGGGGGGCGAGAACACCGGGGAGCTGTTTTTT
TRBD2,TRBV4-3,.,TRBJ2-2,CASSQEGRLAGFTGELFF,TGCGCCAGCAGCCAAGAAGGCCGGCTAGCGGGGTTCACCGGGGAGCTGTTTTTT
.,TRBV6-5,.,TRBJ2-1,CASSPLGGDIEQFF,TGTGCCAGCAGTCCCCTGGGTGGAGACATTGAGCAGTTCTTC
TRBD1,TRBV10-3,.,TRBJ2-7,CAIKGQANSYEQYF,TGTGCCATCAAAGGACAGGCGAACTCCTACGAGCAGTACTTC
.,TRBV7-2,.,TRBJ1-6,CASSFSPGRNSPLHF,TGTGCCAGCAGCTTCTCCCCCGGACGGAATTCACCCCTCCACTTT
.,TRBV5-4,.,TRBJ1-5,CASSLGPSRGASNQPQHF,TGTGCCAGCAGCTTGGGACCGTCGCGGGGGGCTAGCAATCAGCCCCAGCATTTT
TRBD2,TRBV5-4,.,TRBJ2-2,CASSGTSAENTGELFF,TGTGCCAGCAGCGGGACTAGCGCCGAAAACACCGGGGAGCTGTTTTTT
.,TRBV29-1,.,TRBJ1-1,CSVEGGRWEAFF,TGCAGCGTTGAAGGAGGACGCTGGGAAGCTTTCTTT
.,TRBV2,.,TRBJ2-1,CASSEDRGHEQFF,TGTGCCAGCAGTGAAGATAGGGGACATGAGCAGTTCTTC
TRBD1,TRBV28,few,TRBJ1-5,CASSFPGQGRGPQHF,TGTGCCAGCAGTTTCCCAGGACAGGGCCGAGGGCCCCAGCATTTT
.,TRBV9,.,TRBJ1-1,CASSVDVMNTEAFF,TGTGCCAGCAGCGTAGATGTCATGAACACTGAAGCTTTCTTT
TRBD1,TRBV29-1,.,TRBJ1-2,CSVEEGAFAF,TGCAGCGTTGAGGAGGGGGCTTTCGCCTTC
.,TRBV29-1,.,TRBJ1-5,CSVLEQGNQPQHF,TGCAGCGTTCTTGAACAGGGCAATCAGCCCCAGCATTTT
.,TRBV4-1,once,TRBJ1-5,CASSQPKLGEGQPQHF,TGCGCCAGCAGCCAACCCAAATTAGGAGAGGGACAGCCCCAGCATTTT
.,TRBV6-5,.,TRBJ1-1,CASSYAERGTEAFF,TGTGCCAGCAGTTATGCCGAGAGAGGCACTGAAGCTTTCTTT
TRBD1,TRBV5-1,.,TRBJ1-2,CASSPEDRGRRSF,TGCGCCAGCAGCCCTGAGGACAGGGGGCGGCGCTCCTTC
.,TRBV30,.,TRBJ2-2,CAWSPNKRAGELFF,TGTGCCTGGAGTCCCAACAAACGGGCCGGGGAGCTGTTTTTT
TRBD2,TRBV4-2,.,TRBJ2-5,CASSPLRGGVEETQYF,TGTGCCAGCAGCCCTCTACGGGGGGGCGTGGAGGAGACCCAGTACTTC
.,TRBV5-1,.,TRBJ2-3,CASSLLDHPTTDTQYF,TGCGCCAGCAGCTTGTTGGACCACCCCACCACAGATACGCAGTATTTT
.,TRBV27,.,TRBJ2-5,CASSQFFLGQSQETQYF,TGTGCCAGCAGTCAGTTTTTCCTCGGGCAGAGTCAAGAGACCCAGTACTTC
.,TRBV29-1,.,TRBJ1-1,CSVRQGASKRTEAFF,TGCAGCGTTCGGCAGGGAGCAAGCAAGAGAACTGAAGCTTTCTTT